This T cell receptor beta chain was observed in a study of T cell repertoires in cytomegalovirus infection. V lost 4 bases to trimming and J lost 3 bases, with 19 bases between them. Germline V gives CDR1 MNHEY, CDR2 SVGAGI. The CDR3 totals 17 residues. MiXCR, applied by TCRdb to the reads, yields one record per CDR3 protein. The table shows around 55,000 distinct CDR3 sequences, with roughly 20% occurring only once. Worth noting for this clonotype: Its antigen is undetermined.

The material was CD8+ T cells from cultured PBMCs, obtained from culture after CMV antigen stimulation. This TCR derives from a human donor in good health (CMV status not recorded). Some clones in this sample may be carry-over from other donors' samples. The chain couples TRBV6-5 to TRBJ2-1; TRBD2 is a possible D gene (6 bases). DNA for the CDR3: TGTGCCAGCAGTTTCGACTCCGGCGGGGAAGTCTACAATGAGCAGTTCTTC. It translates to CASSFDSGGEVYNEQFF.